Listed below are T cell receptor beta chains from one sample, sequenced in a study of OX40 agonist ivuxolimab in advanced cancers. The repertoire was sequenced with immunoSEQ multiplex PCR; TCRdb's copy has only in-frame clones and lacks some. The data show approximately 65,000 clones, roughly nine tenths seen once. Sequenced material: CD4+ or CD8+ T cells sorted from blood, taken in a trial of the OX40 agonist ivuxolimab. The receptors shown here come from an adult with an advanced solid tumor such as melanoma, head and neck, liver or kidney cancer. Each CDR3 is given without its conserved first and last residue. Fields, in order: V gene, CDR3 protein.

>TRBV2
ASSGLAGEQETQY
>TRBV5-6
ASTRKWDIPTYEQY
>TRBV6-6
ASGGPLYEQY
>TRBV10-2
ASSAGTSGRFSSYNEQF
>TRBV18
ASSQTGEGGTEAF
>TRBV29-1
SVDPGAETQY
>TRBV7-6
ASSPTSGRSYNEQF
>TRBV2
ASSGTSYTQY
>TRBV7-9
ASSLGTNTEAF
>TRBV5-4
ASSRDRAGEQY
>TRBV5-1
ASSFTGNTGELF
>TRBV7-9
ASSLAGLVANEQF
>TRBV7-3
ASSLSGGTDTQY
>TRBV28
ASSTGQGVDYGYT
>TRBV7-2
ASSFRGLAGGGYEQY
>TRBV7-2
ASSLVSFSETQY
>TRBV5-1
ASSPGLAGEGIQETQY
>TRBV5-1
ASSLRTAARLDTDTQY
>TRBV4-1
ASAIGVATNEKLF
>TRBV6-1
ASARTSGYNEQF
>TRBV19
ASSSLAGKTLGQF
>TRBV5-4
ASSLASGRTNNEQF
>TRBV5-1
ASSLGGRGGETQY
>TRBV4-3
ASSSRASGWSSYNEQF
>TRBV27
ASSLDRSTDTQY
>TRBV7-6
ASSLGQGGGWNTGELF
>TRBV7-9
ASSSQFSSGNTIY
>TRBV25-1
ASSKDPPRNTEAF
>TRBV5-1
ASSRGTSGSYTYEQY
>TRBV5-1
ASSLTGNTEAF
>TRBV9
ASSGGQGAVTNEKLF
>TRBV19
ASSILRTDRSSGNTIY
>TRBV5-1
ASSLVGQANNEQF
>TRBV30
AWSGEAEAF
>TRBV29-1
SVEVYTGYGYT
>TRBV21-1
ASSSGGYLLGEQF